This T cell receptor (beta chain) was observed in a study of CD4 T cells in relation to SARS-CoV-2 and coronaviruses. Sequenced by immunoSEQ multiplex PCR; TCRdb stores in-frame clones only, minus some. The table includes approximately 70,000 clones, over 85% detected once. CD4+ T cells from unexposed donors were obtained before the COVID-19 pandemic (2011-2018). General study findings and limits: According to naive versus memory sequencing, detected responses are memory recall, not newly primed. About 65% of donors had memory CD4+ clonotypes crossrecognizing SARS-CoV-2 and common cold coronavirus spike.

V was trimmed by 6 bases and J by 2 bases, leaving 14 bases between them. CDR1 is ENHRY, CDR2 SYGVKD, per germline. CDR3 length: 14 amino acids. Regarding this clone: Its antigen is not known.

The J gene is TRBJ2-7, the V gene TRBV10-3; tentatively, D is TRBD1 (6 bases). Sequencing used naive CD4+ T cells from PBMCs. Stated subset: naive CD4+ T cells isolated by negative enrichment. The origin of this receptor is a human donor in good health. The chain's CDR3 is CAIRETGQAYEQYF. The CDR3 coding sequence is TGTGCCATCAGGGAAACGGGACAAGCCTACGAGCAGTACTTC.